The present TCR beta chain was sequenced within a study of blood T cell repertoires in COVID-19. Study details: Both acute and convalescent COVID-19 samples were obtained from the United States, Italy and Spain. PBMCs, B-cell-depleted T cells, or T cells were the source of the cDNA or gDNA that made up the material.

In the authors' workflow: Researchers report that nucleated cell counts were estimated from reference gene primer amplification. TCRdb keeps only in-frame clones here, not all; method: immunoSEQ multiplex PCR. That table is the source of V, J and clone size, and D and trimming were worked out from the DNA. The sample records roughly 28,000 clones, about 80% being singletons. CDR3 length: 16 amino acids. Germline CDR1 and CDR2: SGDLS and YYNGEE. The V gene end was trimmed by 0 bases and the J gene end by 1 base; junction bases not matched to a gene: 5. The gene calls are TRBV9 and TRBJ2-5; TRBD2 matches at 8 bases. The TCR comes from a man aged 65 to 85 with acute or convalescent COVID-19. Sequenced: peripheral blood. The CDR3 nucleotides read TGTGCCAGCAGCGTAGGAGGCGGGGGGCTCCAAGAGACCCAGTACTTC. Encoded protein: CASSVGGGGLQETQYF.